A single sample is the source of the 6 T cell receptor beta chains below, sequenced in a study of post-analysis software for immune sequencing data. Findings and caveats of the study: Relative to controls, patients had about five TRBV segments at higher frequency, with TRBV5-6, TRBV5-1 and TRBV20-1 among these.

Unique molecular identifiers were carried by the TCR beta cDNA libraries. MiXCR was run by TCRdb on the PCR reads, yielding one entry per CDR3 protein. The top ten clones hold around 4.7% of a sample with approximately 770,000 distinct CDR3 sequences, about half of them seen once. The antigens for these receptors are not known. The sequencing input was blood. Receptors originate from a girl aged 5-17 years with multiple sclerosis.

This clonotype was found a few times. The genes are TRBV7-2 and TRBJ2-3; TRBD2 matches at 9 bases. The CDR3 runs to 15 residues. Germline loops: CDR1 SGHTA, CDR2 FQGNSA. Unmatched junction bases numbered 3, after V lost 1 base and J lost 4 bases. The CDR3 coding sequence is TGTGCCAGCAGCTTAGTAGCGGGAGACGCAGATACGCAGTATTTT. This encodes CASSLVAGDADTQYF. Full variable domain (missing parts from reference TRBV7-2 and TRBJ2-3): GAGVSQSPSNKVTEKGKDVELRCDPISGHTALYWYRQSLGQGLEFLIYFQGNSAPDKSGLPSDRFSAERTGGSVSTLTIQRTQQEDSAVYLCASSLVAGDADTQYFGPGTRLTVL.

This clonotype appeared a few times. The V gene is TRBV12-3 or TRBV12-4, the J gene TRBJ1-4; 8 positions agree with TRBD1. The CDR3 sequence is 15 residues long. Losses at the gene ends were 4 bases for V and 4 bases for J; bases not matched to a gene: 5. DNA of the CDR3: TGTGCCAGCAGTTCCAGGACAGGGCTTAATGAAAAACTGTTTTTT. Translated, it gives CASSSRTGLNEKLFF.

The genes are TRBV20-1 and TRBJ2-7, with 10 bases that match TRBD2. Germline trimming cut 4 bases from V and 3 bases from J; bases unmatched to any gene: 6. Germline V gives CDR1 DFQATT, CDR2 SNEGSKA (reference sequence). CDR3 length: 14 residues. CDR3 loop: CSATPLAGGYEQYF. In nucleotides, the CDR3 is TGCAGTGCTACCCCGTTAGCGGGAGGCTACGAGCAGTACTTC.

This clonotype was seen a few times. The chain joins TRBV20-1 to TRBJ2-1, with D maybe TRBD1 (5 bases). The CDR3 is made up of 13 amino acids. In germline, CDR1 is DFQATT, CDR2 SNEGSKA (reference sequence). The V end was cut by 5 bases, the J end by 2 bases, with 10 bases between. Here the CDR3 DNA reads TGCAGTGCTGAAGACAGTCCCTACAATGAGCAGTTCTTC. It is translated as CSAEDSPYNEQFF.

The V and J genes are TRBV6-1 and TRBJ2-7; 13 nucleotides match TRBD2. The CDR3 runs 15 residues. V trimming: 6 bases; J trimming: 4 bases; junction bases outside the gene matches: 6. Germline-derived CDR1 and CDR2 are MNHNS and SASEGT. The CDR3 region is CASSTSGRGFYEQYF. In nucleotides, the CDR3 is TGTGCCAGCAGCACTAGCGGGAGGGGCTTTTACGAGCAGTACTTC.

V and J are TRBV6-5 and TRBJ2-4; 10 nucleotides agree with TRBD1. The DNA end is more similar to TRBJ2-7, so the J call may be wrong. This CDR3 spans 14 amino acids. CDR1 MNHEY and CDR2 SVGAGI come from the germline V gene. This CDR3 reads CASSRTGGNYEQYF. Here the CDR3 DNA reads TGTGCCAGCAGCCGGACAGGGGGGAACTACGAGCAGTACTTC.